The source of this T cell receptor beta chain is a study of beta chain features in type 1 diabetes. Overall study findings and caveats: Type 1 diabetes patients showed a moderate but significant shortening of TCRB CDR3s in all four CD4+ subsets. VDJ junctions from type 1 diabetes patients carried fewer insertions and larger deletions.

This clone was detected a few times. Its antigen is as yet unknown. V was shortened by 1 base and J by 9 bases, with 10 bases between the two germline ends. Germline CDR1 is SGHTA and CDR2 is FQGNSA. This CDR3 region has 13 residues. Cell sorting via CD45RO/CCR7/CD25/CD127/CD95/CD27 was performed to obtain CD4+ naive, central memory, regulatory and stem cell-like memory cells. Expressed TCRB transcripts were sequenced after all isolated RNA was converted to cDNA. Sequencing used immunoSEQ multiplex PCR; TCRdb keeps in-frame clones, though not all of them. This sample yields about 410,000 clones, of which around 14% are seen a single time; about 0.04% belongs to the top ten.

Material: naive CD4+ T cells from blood. V is TRBV7-2 and J is TRBJ2-1; TRBD1 might be the D (6 bases). This sequence was found in a man aged 25 to 45 in good health. This CDR3 is CASSLVGQGEQFF. In DNA form, the CDR3 reads TGTGCCAGCAGCTTAGTGGGACAAGGTGAGCAGTTCTTC.